This entry describes one T cell receptor (beta chain). The antigen is unknown. Sequencing was performed with immunoSEQ multiplex PCR; in TCRdb, only in-frame clones are kept and a portion is missing. The sample has some 170,000 clones; approximately 96% are singletons. Trimming took 2 bases from V and 1 from J; bases not matched to a gene: 12. The length of the CDR3 is 18 residues. Germline loops: CDR1 SGHVS, CDR2 FNYEAQ. The sample originates from a study of cytomegalovirus exposure and HLA in healthy donors. Study outcomes and limitations: Cytomegalovirus association was listed for about 160 TCR beta chains.

Sequencing was done on a sample of PBMCs. The chain carries TRBV7-6 and TRBJ2-5; TRBD2 agrees at 8 bases. The sequence came from a woman between 18 and 29 years old in good health and CMV-seronegative. The CDR3 sequence: CASSLIALRGVIQETQYF. The CDR3 coding sequence is TGTGCCAGCAGCTTAATCGCGTTGCGGGGGGTCATCCAAGAGACCCAGTACTTC.